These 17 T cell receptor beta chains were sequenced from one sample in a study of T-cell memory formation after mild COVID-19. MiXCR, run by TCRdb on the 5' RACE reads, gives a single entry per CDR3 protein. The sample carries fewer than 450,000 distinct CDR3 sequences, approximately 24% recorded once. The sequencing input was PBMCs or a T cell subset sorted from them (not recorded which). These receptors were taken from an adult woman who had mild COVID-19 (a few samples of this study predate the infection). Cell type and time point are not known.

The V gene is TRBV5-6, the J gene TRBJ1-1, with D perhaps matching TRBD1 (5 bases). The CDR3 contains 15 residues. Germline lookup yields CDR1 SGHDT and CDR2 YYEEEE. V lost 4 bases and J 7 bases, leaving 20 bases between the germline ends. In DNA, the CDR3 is TGTGCCAGCAGCCAGAGGAACCTAGGACATTATGAAGCTTTCTTT. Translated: CASSQRNLGHYEAFF. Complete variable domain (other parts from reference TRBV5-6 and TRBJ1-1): DAGVTQSPTHLIKTRGQQVTLRCSPKSGHDTVSWYQQALGQGPQFIFQYYEEEERQRGNFPDRFSGHQFPNYSSELNVNALLLGDSALYLCASSQRNLGHYEAFFGQGTRLTVV.

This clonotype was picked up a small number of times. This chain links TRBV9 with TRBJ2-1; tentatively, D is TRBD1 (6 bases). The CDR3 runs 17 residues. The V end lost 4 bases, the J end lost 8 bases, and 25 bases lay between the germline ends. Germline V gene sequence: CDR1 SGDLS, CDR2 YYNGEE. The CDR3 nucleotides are TGTGCCAGCAGCCCTCTCAGCCAGGGGTATCTGGGCGATGAGCAGTTCTTC. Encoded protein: CASSPLSQGYLGDEQFF.

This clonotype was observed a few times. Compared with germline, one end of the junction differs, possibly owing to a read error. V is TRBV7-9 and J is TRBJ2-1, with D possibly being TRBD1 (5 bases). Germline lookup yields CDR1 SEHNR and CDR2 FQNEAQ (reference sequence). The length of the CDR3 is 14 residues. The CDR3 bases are TGTGCCAGCAGCGTAGCTCAGGGTTACAATGAGCAGTTCTTC. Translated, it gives CASSVAQGYNEQFF.

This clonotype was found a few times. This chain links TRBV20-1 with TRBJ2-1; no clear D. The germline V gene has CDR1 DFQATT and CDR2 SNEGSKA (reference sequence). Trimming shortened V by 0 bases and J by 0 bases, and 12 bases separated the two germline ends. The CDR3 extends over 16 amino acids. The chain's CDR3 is CSARDLQQSSYNEQFF. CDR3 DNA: TGCAGTGCTAGAGATTTACAACAGAGCTCCTACAATGAGCAGTTCTTC.

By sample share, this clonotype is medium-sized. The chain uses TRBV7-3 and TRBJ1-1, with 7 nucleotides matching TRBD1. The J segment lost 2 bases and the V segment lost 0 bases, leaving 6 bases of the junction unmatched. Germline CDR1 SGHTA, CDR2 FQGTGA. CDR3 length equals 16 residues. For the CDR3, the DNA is TGTGCCAGCAGCTTAACACCGACAGGGCGTAACACTGAAGCTTTCTTT. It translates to CASSLTPTGRNTEAFF.

The CDR3 loop is CASATQGGYGYTF. The CDR3 DNA reads as TGTGCCAGCGCGACACAGGGGGGCTATGGCTACACCTTC. The chain carries TRBV2 and TRBJ1-2; TRBD1 matches 8 bases. J was trimmed by 4 bases and V by 8 bases; bases with no gene match: 6. The CDR3 loop spans 13 amino acids. Germline V gene lookup returns CDR1 SNHLY and CDR2 FYNNEI.

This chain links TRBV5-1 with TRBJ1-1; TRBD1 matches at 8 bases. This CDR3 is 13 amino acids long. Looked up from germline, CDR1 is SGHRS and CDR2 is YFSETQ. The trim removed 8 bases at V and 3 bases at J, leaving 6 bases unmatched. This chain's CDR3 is CASTDRVDTEAFF. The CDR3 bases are TGCGCCAGTACGGACAGGGTGGACACTGAAGCTTTCTTT.

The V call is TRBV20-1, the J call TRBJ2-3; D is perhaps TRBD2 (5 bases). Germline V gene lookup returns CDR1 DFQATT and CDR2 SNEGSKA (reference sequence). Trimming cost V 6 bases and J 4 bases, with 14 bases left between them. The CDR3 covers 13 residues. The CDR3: CSALVGRADTQYF. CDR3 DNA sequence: TGCAGTGCCCTGGTAGGGCGGGCAGATACGCAGTATTTT.

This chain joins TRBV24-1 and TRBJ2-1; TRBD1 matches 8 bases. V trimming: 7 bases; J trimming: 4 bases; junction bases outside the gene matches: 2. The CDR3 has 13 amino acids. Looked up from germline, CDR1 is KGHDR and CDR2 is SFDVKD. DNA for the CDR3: TGTGCCACCAGAGGACAGGGTTACAATGAGCAGTTCTTC. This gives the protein CATRGQGYNEQFF.

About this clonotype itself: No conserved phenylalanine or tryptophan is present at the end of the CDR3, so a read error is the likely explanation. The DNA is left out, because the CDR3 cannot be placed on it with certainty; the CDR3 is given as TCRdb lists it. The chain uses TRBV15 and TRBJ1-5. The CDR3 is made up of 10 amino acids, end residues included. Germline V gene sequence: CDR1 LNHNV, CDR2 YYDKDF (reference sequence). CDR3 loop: CATSRNGQFR.

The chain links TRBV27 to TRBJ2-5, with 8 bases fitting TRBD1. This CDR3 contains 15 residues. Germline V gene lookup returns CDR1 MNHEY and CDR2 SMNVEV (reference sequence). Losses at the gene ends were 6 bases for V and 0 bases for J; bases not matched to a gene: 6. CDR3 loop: CASSRRQGYQETQYF. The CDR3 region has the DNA TGTGCCAGCAGCCGCCGACAGGGGTACCAAGAGACCCAGTACTTC.

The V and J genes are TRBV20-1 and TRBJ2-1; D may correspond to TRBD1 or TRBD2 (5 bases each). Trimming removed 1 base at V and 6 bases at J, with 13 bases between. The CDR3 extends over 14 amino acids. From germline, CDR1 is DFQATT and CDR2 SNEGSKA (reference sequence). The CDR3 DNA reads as TGCAGTGCTAGAGCTGGGGGACCGGTCAATGAGCAGTTCTTC. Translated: CSARAGGPVNEQFF.

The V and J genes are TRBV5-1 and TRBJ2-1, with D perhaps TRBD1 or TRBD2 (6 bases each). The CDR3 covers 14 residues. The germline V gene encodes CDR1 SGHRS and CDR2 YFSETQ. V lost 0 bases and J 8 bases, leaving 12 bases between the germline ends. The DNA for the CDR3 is TGCGCCAGCAGCTTGGCTGACAGGAGGGATGAGCAGTTCTTC. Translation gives CASSLADRRDEQFF.

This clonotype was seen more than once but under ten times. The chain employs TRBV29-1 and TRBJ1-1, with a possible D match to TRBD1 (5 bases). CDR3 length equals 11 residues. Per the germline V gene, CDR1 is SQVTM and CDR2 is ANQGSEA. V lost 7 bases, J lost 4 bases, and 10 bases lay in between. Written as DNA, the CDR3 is TGCAGCGCTCAGGGTTTCACTGAAGCTTTCTTT. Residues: CSAQGFTEAFF.

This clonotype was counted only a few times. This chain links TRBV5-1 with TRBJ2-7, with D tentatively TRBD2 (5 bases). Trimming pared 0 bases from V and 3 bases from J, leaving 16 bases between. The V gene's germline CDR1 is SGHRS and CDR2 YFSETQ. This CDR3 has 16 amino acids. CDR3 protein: CASSLASGLGIYEQYF. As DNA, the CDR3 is TGCGCCAGCAGCTTGGCCTCCGGACTCGGTATCTACGAGCAGTACTTC.

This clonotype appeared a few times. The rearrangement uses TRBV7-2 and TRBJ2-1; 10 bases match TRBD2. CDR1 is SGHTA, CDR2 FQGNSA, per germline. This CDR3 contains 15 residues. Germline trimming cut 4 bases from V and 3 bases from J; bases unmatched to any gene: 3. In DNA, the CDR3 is TGTGCCAGCAGCTGGACTAGCGGCCTCTACAATGAGCAGTTCTTC. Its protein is CASSWTSGLYNEQFF.

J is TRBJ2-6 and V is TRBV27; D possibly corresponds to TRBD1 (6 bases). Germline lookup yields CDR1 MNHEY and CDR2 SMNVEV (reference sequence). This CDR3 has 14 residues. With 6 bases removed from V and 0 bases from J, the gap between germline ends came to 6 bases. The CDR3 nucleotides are TGTGCCAGCAGGACAGGCTCTGGGGCCAACGTCCTGACTTTC. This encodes CASRTGSGANVLTF. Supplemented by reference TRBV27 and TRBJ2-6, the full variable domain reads EAQVTQNPRYLITVTGKKLTVTCSQNMNHEYMSWYRQDPGLGLRQIYYSMNVEVTDKGDVPEGYKVSRKEKRNFPLILESPSPNQTSLYFCASRTGSGANVLTFGAGSRLTVL.